The rows below give T cell receptor beta chains drawn from one sample of a study of tumor-infiltrating lymphocytes in localized non-small cell lung cancer. TCRdb keeps only in-frame clones here, not all; method: immunoSEQ multiplex PCR. The sample consists of a few thousand clones, about 59% of them appearing once. The sequenced sample was uninvolved lung tissue not adjacent to the tumor. All receptors derive from a human donor with non-small cell lung cancer. The CDR3 runs from the conserved cysteine through the conserved F or W. D genes are given only for firm matches. A row's size may be missing; if present it is once, few, many or a size class.

TRBV11-1	.	.	TRBJ1-2	TGTGCCAGCAGCTTAAGTGAAGACGGAAACTATGGCTACACCTTC	CASSLSEDGNYGYTF
TRBV7-2	few	.	TRBJ1-2	TGTGCCAGCAGCTTCCGGGACCGACCTAACTATGGCTACACCTTC	CASSFRDRPNYGYTF
TRBV7-3	.	.	TRBJ2-5	TGTGCCAGCAGCTTCCAGTCAGGGCCGGTCGAGACCCAGTACTTC	CASSFQSGPVETQYF
TRBV9	.	TRBD2	TRBJ2-3	TGTGCCAGCAGCGTAGAGAGGCGGGGGGGCGGCACAGATACGCAGTATTTT	CASSVERRGGGTDTQYF
TRBV7-2	few	.	TRBJ2-7	TGTGCCAGCAGCCAATGGTCGGGTCCTAGCTCCTACGAGCAGTACTTC	CASSQWSGPSSYEQYF
TRBV29-1	.	.	TRBJ2-7	TGCAGCGTGTCATTGGGGGGGCGGGCCTACGAGCAGTACTTC	CSVSLGGRAYEQYF
TRBV6-1	.	TRBD1	TRBJ2-7	TGTGCCAGCAGTGACGTAGGGCAGGGGGCCTACGAGCAGTACTTC	CASSDVGQGAYEQYF
TRBV15	.	.	TRBJ1-6	TGTGCCACCAGCATGAGGGGGGATCTCTCACCCCTCCACTTT	CATSMRGDLSPLHF
TRBV7-2	.	.	TRBJ1-2	TGTGCCAGCAGCAGGGCGGAAGGGTATGGCTACACCTTC	CASSRAEGYGYTF
TRBV7-3	.	.	TRBJ2-3	TGTGCCAGCAGCCCCCCAGGAGGAGATACGCAGTATTTT	CASSPPGGDTQYF
TRBV15	.	.	TRBJ1-1	TGTGCCACCAGTACCCGGACTGGGGACACTGAAGCTTTCTTT	CATSTRTGDTEAFF
TRBV19	.	TRBD1	TRBJ1-1	TGTGCCAGTAGTATCGACAGGGGGCGCGGCACTGAAGCTTTCTTT	CASSIDRGRGTEAFF
TRBV7-6	once	.	TRBJ2-3	TGTGCCAGCAGCTTCAGGGCGGCTAGCACAGATACGCAGTATTTT	CASSFRAASTDTQYF
TRBV4-1	.	.	TRBJ2-2	TGCGCCAGCAGCCTCAGTAGGGCCGGGGAGCTGTTTTTT	CASSLSRAGELFF
TRBV7-3	.	TRBD1	TRBJ1-2	TGTGCCAGCAGCTTAAGAGGGGGCGGGAGGGGTGGCTACACCTTC	CASSLRGGGRGGYTF
TRBV5-1	.	TRBD2	TRBJ2-1	TGCGCCAGCAGCTTGGGTGGGACTAGCGGGGTCGATGAGCAGTTCTTC	CASSLGGTSGVDEQFF
TRBV18	.	.	TRBJ1-2	TGTGCCAGCTCACCTAGTCCGAACGTCTATGGCTACACCTTC	CASSPSPNVYGYTF
TRBV5-1	.	.	TRBJ2-5	TGCGCCAGCAGCTTGGGGGTTACCCGGGAGACCCAGTACTTC	CASSLGVTRETQYF